This T cell receptor beta chain was captured by sequencing in a study of blood T cell repertoires in COVID-19. Looking at the study overall: COVID-19 samples collected from the United States, Italy and Spain covered acute and convalescent phases.

Participant-reported clinical history was the basis for cohort assignment. Trimming cost V 5 bases and J 5 bases; bases outside gene matches: 5. Germline V gives CDR1 MNHEY, CDR2 SMNVEV (reference sequence). CDR3 length: 15 amino acids. Original analysis: Researchers report that nucleated cell counts were estimated from reference gene primer amplification. The repertoire was sequenced with immunoSEQ multiplex PCR; TCRdb's copy has only in-frame clones and lacks some. Clone size and the V and J calls come from that table; the DNA yielded D and trimming. Of about 140,000 clones listed, almost 85% are singletons.

This clonotype was sampled from a woman in her fifties or sixties with acute COVID-19. What was sequenced was PBMCs or T cells enriched from blood (not recorded which). The chain carries TRBV27 and TRBJ2-2; 10 nucleotides agree with TRBD2. In DNA form, the CDR3 reads TGTGCCAGCAGTCTTAGCGGGAGGAGGACCGGGGAGCTGTTTTTT. Translating gives CASSLSGRRTGELFF.